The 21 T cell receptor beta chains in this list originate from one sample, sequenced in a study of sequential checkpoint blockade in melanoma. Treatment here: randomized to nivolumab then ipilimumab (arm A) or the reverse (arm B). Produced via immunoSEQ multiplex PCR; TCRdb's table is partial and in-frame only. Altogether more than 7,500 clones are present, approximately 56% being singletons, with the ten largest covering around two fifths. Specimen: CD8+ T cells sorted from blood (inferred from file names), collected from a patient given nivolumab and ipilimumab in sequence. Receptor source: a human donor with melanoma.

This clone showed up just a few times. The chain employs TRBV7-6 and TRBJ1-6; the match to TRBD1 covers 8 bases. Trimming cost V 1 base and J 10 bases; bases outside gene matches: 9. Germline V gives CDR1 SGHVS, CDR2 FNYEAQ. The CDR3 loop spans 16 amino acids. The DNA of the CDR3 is TGTGCCAGCAGCTTAGGACCGACAGGGGTGGACTCACCCCTCCACTTT. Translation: CASSLGPTGVDSPLHF.

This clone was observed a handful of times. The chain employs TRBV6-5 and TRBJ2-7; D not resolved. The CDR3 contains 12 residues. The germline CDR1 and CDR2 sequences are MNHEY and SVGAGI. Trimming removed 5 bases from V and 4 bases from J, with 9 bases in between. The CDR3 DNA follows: TGTGCCAGCAGTCTGACTGCTTACGAGCAGTACTTC. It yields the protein CASSLTAYEQYF.

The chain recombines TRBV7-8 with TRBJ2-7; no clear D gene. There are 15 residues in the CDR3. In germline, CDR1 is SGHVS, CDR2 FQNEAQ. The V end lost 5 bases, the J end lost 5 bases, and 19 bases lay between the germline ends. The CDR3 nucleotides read TGTGCCAGCAGCCTTGATGACTCGAGGAACCACGAGCAGTACTTC. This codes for CASSLDDSRNHEQYF. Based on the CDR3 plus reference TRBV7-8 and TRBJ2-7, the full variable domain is GAGVSQSPRYKVAKRGQDVALRCDPISGHVSLFWYQQALGQGPEFLTYFQNEAQLDKSGLPSDRFFAERPEGSVSTLKIQRTQQEDSAVYLCASSLDDSRNHEQYFGPGTRLTVT.

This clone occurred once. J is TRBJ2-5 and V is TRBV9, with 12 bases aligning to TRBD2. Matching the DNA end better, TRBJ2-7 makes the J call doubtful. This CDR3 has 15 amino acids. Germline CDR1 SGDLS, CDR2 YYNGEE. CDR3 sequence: CASSPGTSGRSEQYF. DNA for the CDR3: TGTGCCAGCAGTCCCGGGACTAGCGGGCGGAGCGAGCAGTACTTC.

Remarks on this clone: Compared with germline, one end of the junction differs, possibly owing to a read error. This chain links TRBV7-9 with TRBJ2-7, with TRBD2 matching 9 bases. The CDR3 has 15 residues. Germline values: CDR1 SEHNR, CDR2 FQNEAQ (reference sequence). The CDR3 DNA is TGCGCCAGCAGCCAAGACGGGCTAGCGGGGAACGAGCAGTACTTC. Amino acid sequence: CASSQDGLAGNEQYF.

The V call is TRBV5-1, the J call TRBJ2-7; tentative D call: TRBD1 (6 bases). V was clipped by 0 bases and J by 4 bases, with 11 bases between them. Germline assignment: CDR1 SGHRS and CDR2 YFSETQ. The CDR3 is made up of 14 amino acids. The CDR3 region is CASSLVVTGYEQYF. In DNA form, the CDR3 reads TGCGCCAGCAGCTTGGTGGTCACAGGGTACGAGCAGTACTTC.

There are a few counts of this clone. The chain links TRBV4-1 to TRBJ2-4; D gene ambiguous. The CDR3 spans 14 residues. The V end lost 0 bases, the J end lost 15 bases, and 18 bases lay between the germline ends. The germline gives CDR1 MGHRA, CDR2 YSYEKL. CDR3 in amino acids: CASSQDFDSRRWYF. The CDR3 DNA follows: TGCGCCAGCAGCCAAGATTTTGATTCGCGCCGGTGGTACTTC.

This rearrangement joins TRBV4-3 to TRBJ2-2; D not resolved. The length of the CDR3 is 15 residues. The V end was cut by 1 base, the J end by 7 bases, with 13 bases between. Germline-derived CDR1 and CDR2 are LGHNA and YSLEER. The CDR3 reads CASSQGTVVGGELFF. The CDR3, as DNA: TGCGCCAGCAGCCAAGGAACAGTAGTTGGCGGGGAGCTGTTTTTT.

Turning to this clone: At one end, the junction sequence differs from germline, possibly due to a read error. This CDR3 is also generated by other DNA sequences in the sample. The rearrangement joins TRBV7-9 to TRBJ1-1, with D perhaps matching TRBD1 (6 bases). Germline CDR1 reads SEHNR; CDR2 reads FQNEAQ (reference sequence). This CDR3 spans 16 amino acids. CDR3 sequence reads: CASSARYRERNTEAFF. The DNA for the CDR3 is TGTGCCAGCAGCGCACGTTACAGGGAACGGAACACCGAAGCTTTCTTT.

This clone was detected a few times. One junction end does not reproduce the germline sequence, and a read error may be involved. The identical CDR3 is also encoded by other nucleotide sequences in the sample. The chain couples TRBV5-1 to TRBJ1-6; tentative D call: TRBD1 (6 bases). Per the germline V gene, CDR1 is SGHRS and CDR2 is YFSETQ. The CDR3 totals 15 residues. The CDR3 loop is CASSLAPGDNSPLHF. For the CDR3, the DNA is TGCGCCAGCAGCTTGGCCCCAGGGGATAATTCCCCCCTCCACTTT.

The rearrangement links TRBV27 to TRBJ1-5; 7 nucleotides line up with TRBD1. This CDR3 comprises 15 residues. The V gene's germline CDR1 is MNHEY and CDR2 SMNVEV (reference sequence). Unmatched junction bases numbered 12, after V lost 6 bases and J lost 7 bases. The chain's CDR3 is CASSAGTVGRQPQHF. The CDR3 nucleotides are TGTGCCAGCAGCGCAGGGACAGTGGGAAGGCAGCCCCAGCATTTT.

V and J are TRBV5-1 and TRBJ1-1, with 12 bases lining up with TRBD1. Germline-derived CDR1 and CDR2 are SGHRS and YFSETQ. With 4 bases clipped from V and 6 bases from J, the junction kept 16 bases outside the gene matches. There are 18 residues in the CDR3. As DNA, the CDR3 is TGCGCCAGCAGCATAGGGACAGGGGGCCACTCATGGGGCCCTGAAGCTTTCTTT. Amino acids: CASSIGTGGHSWGPEAFF.

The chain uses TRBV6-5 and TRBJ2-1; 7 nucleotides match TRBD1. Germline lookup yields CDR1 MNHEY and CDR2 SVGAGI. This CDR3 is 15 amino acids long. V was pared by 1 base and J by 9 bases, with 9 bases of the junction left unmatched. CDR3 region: CASSYLGPQGVEQFF. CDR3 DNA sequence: TGTGCCAGCAGTTACTTGGGACCCCAGGGGGTTGAGCAGTTCTTC.

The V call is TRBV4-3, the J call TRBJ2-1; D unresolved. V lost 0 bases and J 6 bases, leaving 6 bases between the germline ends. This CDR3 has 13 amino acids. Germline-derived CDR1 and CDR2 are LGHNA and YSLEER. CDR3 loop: CASSQEVLNEQFF. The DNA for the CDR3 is TGCGCCAGCAGCCAAGAGGTACTCAATGAGCAGTTCTTC.

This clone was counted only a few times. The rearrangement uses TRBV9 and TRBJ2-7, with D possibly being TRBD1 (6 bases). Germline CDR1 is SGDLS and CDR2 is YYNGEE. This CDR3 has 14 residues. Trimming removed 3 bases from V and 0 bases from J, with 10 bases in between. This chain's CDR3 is CASSDTGYSYEQYF. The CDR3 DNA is TGTGCCAGCAGCGACACAGGGTACTCCTACGAGCAGTACTTC.

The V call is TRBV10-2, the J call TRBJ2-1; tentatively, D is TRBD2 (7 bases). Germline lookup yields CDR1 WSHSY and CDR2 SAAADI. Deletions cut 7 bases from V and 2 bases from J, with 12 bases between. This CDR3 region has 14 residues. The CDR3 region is CASNDGGPYNEQFF. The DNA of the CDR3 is TGCGCCAGCAATGACGGGGGGCCCTACAATGAGCAGTTCTTC.

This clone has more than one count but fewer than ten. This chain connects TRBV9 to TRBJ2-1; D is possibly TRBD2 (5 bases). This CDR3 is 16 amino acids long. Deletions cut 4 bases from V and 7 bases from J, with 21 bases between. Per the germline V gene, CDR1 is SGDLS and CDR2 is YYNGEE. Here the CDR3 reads CASSLRTDRKGNEQFF. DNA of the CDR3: TGTGCCAGCAGCCTAAGGACTGACCGCAAGGGTAATGAGCAGTTCTTC.

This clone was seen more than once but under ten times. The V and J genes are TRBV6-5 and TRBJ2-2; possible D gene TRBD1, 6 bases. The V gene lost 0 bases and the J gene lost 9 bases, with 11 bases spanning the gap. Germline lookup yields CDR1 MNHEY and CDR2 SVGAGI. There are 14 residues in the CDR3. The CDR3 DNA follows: TGTGCCAGCAGTTACTCTCTGGGGGCCTGGGAGCTGTTTTTT. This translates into CASSYSLGAWELFF.

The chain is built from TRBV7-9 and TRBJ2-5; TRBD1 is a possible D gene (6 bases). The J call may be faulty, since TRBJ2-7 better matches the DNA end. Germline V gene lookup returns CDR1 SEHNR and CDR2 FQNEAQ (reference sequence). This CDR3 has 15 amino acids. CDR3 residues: CASSLTNVRGHEQYF. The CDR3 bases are TGTGCCAGCAGCTTAACAAACGTCAGGGGCCACGAGCAGTACTTC.

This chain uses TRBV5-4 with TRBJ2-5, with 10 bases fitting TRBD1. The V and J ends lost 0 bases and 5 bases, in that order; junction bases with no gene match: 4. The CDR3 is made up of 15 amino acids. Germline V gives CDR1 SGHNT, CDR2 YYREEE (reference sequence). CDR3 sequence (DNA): TGTGCCAGCAGCTTGGGGACAGGGGGTGGGGAGACCCAGTACTTC. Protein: CASSLGTGGGETQYF.

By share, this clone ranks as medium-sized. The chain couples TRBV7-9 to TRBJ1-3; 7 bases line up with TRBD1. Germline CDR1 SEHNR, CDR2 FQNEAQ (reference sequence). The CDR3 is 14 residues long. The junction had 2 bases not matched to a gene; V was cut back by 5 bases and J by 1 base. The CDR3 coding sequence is TGTGCCAGCAGCGCACAGGGGTCTGGAAACACCATATATTTT. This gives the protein CASSAQGSGNTIYF.